Shown below are 27 T cell receptor beta chains from a single sample sequenced in a study of read filtering for tumor transcriptome and immune sequencing. The library was built from about 370 ng RNA with molecular barcoded adaptors for alpha/delta and beta/gamma chains. Using its own MiXCR run on the reads, TCRdb lists one record per CDR3 protein. The repertoire holds tens of thousands of distinct CDR3 sequences, with approximately 14% as singletons. Sequenced sample: a population of CD138-negative cells sorted from bone marrow. The receptors come from a donor at least 40 years old with multiple myeloma.

This clonotype was picked up many times. The chain employs TRBV5-1 and TRBJ2-7; 9 bases agree with TRBD1. The V gene's germline CDR1 is SGHRS and CDR2 YFSETQ. The CDR3 has 14 residues. The J segment lost 2 bases and the V segment lost 4 bases, leaving 4 bases of the junction unmatched. CDR3 sequence: CASSKGQGTYEQYF. CDR3 in DNA: TGCGCCAGCAGCAAGGGACAGGGAACCTACGAGCAGTACTTC.

Note on this clonotype: A read error may explain this, as a much larger clone is one base away. The V and J genes are TRBV6-2 or TRBV6-3 and TRBJ2-7; 10 bases agree with TRBD2. This CDR3 has 15 amino acids. Per germline, CDR1 MNHEY and CDR2 SVGEGT. The CDR3: CASTQTSGFTYKQYF. CDR3 DNA: TGTGCCAGCACCCAGACTAGCGGGTTCACCTACAAGCAGTACTTC.

This clonotype was counted ten times or more. The rearrangement links TRBV12-3 or TRBV12-4 to TRBJ2-5, with TRBD2 identical over 7 bases. V lost 6 bases to trimming and J lost 5 bases; unmatched junction nucleotides: 21. The CDR3 loop spans 18 amino acids. CDR3 nucleotides: TGTGCCAGCAGCCCCTTGGTGGCTAGCGGATCCCTAAGGGAGACCCAGTACTTC. It encodes CASSPLVASGSLRETQYF.

This clonotype was detected ten times or more. The chain joins TRBV20-1 to TRBJ2-7; TRBD1 matches at 12 bases. V trimming: 3 bases; J trimming: 5 bases; junction bases outside the gene matches: 8. This CDR3 has 15 amino acids. Per the germline V gene, CDR1 is DFQATT and CDR2 is SNEGSKA (reference sequence). DNA of the CDR3: TGCAGTGCTAGTGACGTGGGACAGGGGGCCGACGAGCAGTACTTC. This translates into CSASDVGQGADEQYF.

This clonotype was seen repeatedly, ten times or more. The CDR3 end shows no conserved phenylalanine or tryptophan, and so a read error is likely. The chain couples TRBV5-1 to TRBJ2-1, with D possibly called TRBD1 or TRBD2 (5 bases each). Germline V gene sequence: CDR1 SGHRS, CDR2 YFSETQ. This CDR3 has 15 residues. Deletions cut 1 base from V and 4 bases from J, with 12 bases between. The DNA of the CDR3 is TGCGCCAGCAGCTTGACGGGGCAGGCATACAATGAGCAGTTCCTC. It codes for CASSLTGQAYNEQFL.

This chain links TRBV4-1 with TRBJ2-6, with D hard to call. Deletions cut 3 bases from V and 3 bases from J, with 9 bases between. The CDR3 extends over 15 amino acids. The germline gives CDR1 MGHRA, CDR2 YSYEKL. For the CDR3, the DNA is TGCGCCAGCAGCCAGGATTGGGGTGGGGCCAACGTCCTGACTTTC. Translation: CASSQDWGGANVLTF.

At least ten counts were recorded for this clonotype. This chain connects TRBV30 to TRBJ2-1; D call uncertain. The V and J ends lost 0 bases and 7 bases respectively, with 10 bases between them. Germline lookup yields CDR1 GTSNPN and CDR2 SVGIG (reference sequence). The CDR3 consists of 13 residues. CDR3 in amino acids: CAWSVPRRNEQFF. The CDR3, as DNA: TGTGCCTGGAGTGTACCAAGAAGGAATGAGCAGTTCTTC.

In its sample, this clonotype was seen many times. The chain links TRBV27 to TRBJ2-3; D ambiguous. V gave up 0 bases and J gave up 2 bases, with 9 bases separating them. This CDR3 has 15 residues. CDR1 and CDR2 (germline): MNHEY, SMNVEV (reference sequence). The CDR3 nucleotides are TGTGCCAGCAGTTTATCGTTACTATACACAGATACGCAGTATTTT. Amino acids: CASSLSLLYTDTQYF.

This clonotype was found once. With a much larger clone just one base away, this may be a read error. The chain recombines TRBV6-6 with TRBJ2-4; no reliable D call. The CDR3 totals 12 residues. V was pared by 4 bases and J by 8 bases, with 9 bases between. From germline, CDR1 is MNHNY and CDR2 SVGAGI (reference sequence). The CDR3 here is CASSSGRDIQYF. As DNA, the CDR3 is TGTGCCAGCAGTTCCGGCCGGGACATTCAGTACTTC.

This clonotype was counted ten times or more. The CDR3 sequence: CSARELAKPVYNEQFF. The CDR3, as DNA: TGCAGTGCTAGAGAATTAGCGAAACCTGTCTACAATGAGCAGTTCTTC. V gene TRBV20-1 combines with J gene TRBJ2-1; D is perhaps TRBD2 (5 bases). Trimming took off 0 bases at V and 3 bases at J, with 15 bases between the two ends. Germline CDR1 DFQATT, CDR2 SNEGSKA (reference sequence). This CDR3 has 16 residues.

This clonotype was counted ten times or more. The chain recombines TRBV3-1 with TRBJ2-6; D gene uncertain. In germline, CDR1 is LGHDT, CDR2 YNNKEL (reference sequence). V was clipped by 3 bases and J by 1 base, with 13 bases between them. The CDR3 has 17 amino acids. The DNA of the CDR3 is TGTGCCAGCAGCCACGCAGATCCCGGGTCTGGGGCCAACGTCCTGACTTTC. This sequence encodes CASSHADPGSGANVLTF.

This clonotype was seen a handful of times. The chain employs TRBV24-1 and TRBJ2-2; D may be TRBD1 or TRBD2 (5 bases each). CDR1 is KGHDR, CDR2 SFDVKD, per germline. V dropped 0 bases and J dropped 4 bases, with 14 bases sitting between them. The CDR3 has 17 residues. In DNA, the CDR3 is TGTGCCACCAGTGATTTGAGTGTAGGGGAGAGCACCGGGGAGCTGTTTTTT. Protein product: CATSDLSVGESTGELFF.

Notes on this clonotype: A much larger clone lies one base from this, so it may be a read error. The J gene is TRBJ2-1, the V gene TRBV29-1; D gene uncertain. Germline assignment: CDR1 SQVTM and CDR2 ANQGSEA. The length of the CDR3 is 11 residues. DNA of the CDR3: TGCAGCTTTGTCCGAGGCAATGGGCAGTTCTTC. Amino acid sequence: CSFVRGNGQFF.

This clonotype was detected ten times or more. The V call is TRBV4-1, the J call TRBJ1-5; D may be TRBD1 (5 bases). Germline CDR1 MGHRA, CDR2 YSYEKL. The CDR3 is 14 amino acids. V shed 2 bases and J shed 7 bases, with 12 bases lying between them. DNA of the CDR3: TGCGCCAGCAGCCAAAGCGGAAAGGGGCAGCCCCAGCATTTT. This gives the protein CASSQSGKGQPQHF.

This clonotype was seen ten or more times. The CDR3 nucleotides read TGTGCCAGCAGCTTAGGTTGGGGCGTAAATGAGCAGTTCTTC. This encodes CASSLGWGVNEQFF. The V and J genes are TRBV11-2 and TRBJ2-1; a possible D gene is TRBD1 (5 bases). From germline, CDR1 is SGHAT and CDR2 FQNNGV. Trimming stripped 1 base from V and 7 bases from J, with 11 bases between. The CDR3 is made up of 14 amino acids.

This clonotype showed up many times. One base away lies a much larger clone, so this may be a sequencing read error. Since the CDR3 does not end with the conserved phenylalanine or tryptophan, this likely comes from a read error. This rearrangement joins TRBV5-6 to TRBJ1-4; tentative D call: TRBD1 (6 bases). CDR1 and CDR2 (germline): SGHDT, YYEEEE. This CDR3 is 14 amino acids long. Between the trimmed V and J ends, which lost 2 bases and 6 bases, there was a span of 11 bases. CDR3: CASSFGTPDEKLFL. Written as DNA, the CDR3 is TGTGCCAGCAGCTTCGGGACACCCGATGAAAAACTGTTTCTT.

A few counts support this clonotype. This chain links TRBV19 with TRBJ2-7, with 8 bases lining up with TRBD1. This CDR3 comprises 16 residues. Trimming cost V 8 bases and J 2 bases; bases outside gene matches: 14. From germline, CDR1 is LNHDA and CDR2 SQIVND (reference sequence). Written as DNA, the CDR3 is TGTGCCAGTCAACCGACCGGGACAGGCTCTACCTACGAGCAGTACTTC. Protein: CASQPTGTGSTYEQYF.

This clonotype was counted ten times or more. This chain uses TRBV5-1 with TRBJ2-1; D not resolved. Between the trimmed V and J ends, which lost 4 bases and 6 bases, there was a span of 8 bases. The V gene's germline CDR1 is SGHRS and CDR2 YFSETQ. The CDR3 is 12 residues long. Here the CDR3 reads CASSKDLNEQFF. As DNA, the CDR3 is TGCGCCAGCAGCAAGGACCTCAATGAGCAGTTCTTC. The variable domain in full, completed from reference TRBV5-1 and TRBJ2-1, reads KAGVTQTPRYLIKTRGQQVTLSCSPISGHRSVSWYQQTPGQGLQFLFEYFSETQRNKGNFPGRFSGRQFSNSRSEMNVSTLELGDSALYLCASSKDLNEQFFGPGTRLTVL.

This chain joins TRBV19 and TRBJ2-2; TRBD1 agrees at 8 bases. V shed 4 bases, J shed 4 bases, and the junction held 14 bases outside the gene matches. CDR1 LNHDA and CDR2 SQIVND come from the germline V gene (reference sequence). The CDR3 spans 18 residues. The CDR3 here is CASSTIGTGGHITGELFF. The CDR3 DNA follows: TGTGCCAGTAGTACTATCGGGACAGGCGGTCACATCACCGGGGAGCTGTTTTTT.

As to this clonotype: A much larger clonotype is one base distant, so this may be a read error. The chain combines TRBV11-2 with TRBJ2-1, with TRBD1 as a possible D gene (5 bases). Germline values: CDR1 SGHAT, CDR2 FQNNGV. This CDR3 has 15 residues. Written as DNA, the CDR3 is TGTGCCAGCAGCCCCACGAGGACAACCTACAATGAGCAGTCCTTC. Translation: CASSPTRTTYNEQSF. The full variable domain, its missing parts supplied by reference TRBV11-2 and TRBJ2-1, is EAGVAQSPRYKIIEKRQSVAFWCNPISGHATLYWYQQILGQGPKLLIQFQNNGVVDDSQLPKDRFSAERLKGVDSTLKIQPAKLEDSAVYLCASSPTRTTYNEQSFGPGTRLTVL.

The CDR3 region has the DNA TGTGCCAGCTCCCCAGGACTAGCGGAAGAGACCCAGTACTTC. Translated: CASSPGLAEETQYF. The chain combines TRBV18 with TRBJ2-5, with TRBD2 matching 10 bases. CDR3 length: 14 residues. V lost 6 bases and J lost 3; bases outside the gene matches: 4. The germline V gene encodes CDR1 KGHSH and CDR2 LQKENI.

This clonotype was seen at least ten times. The V call is TRBV29-1, the J call TRBJ1-1; D possibly corresponds to TRBD1 (5 bases). The CDR3 is made up of 13 amino acids. V dropped 7 bases and J dropped 1 base, with 13 bases sitting between them. CDR1 is SQVTM and CDR2 is ANQGSEA in the germline V gene. This CDR3 reads CSAPGRQNTEAFF. The CDR3 bases are TGCAGCGCTCCGGGACGGCAGAACACTGAAGCTTTCTTT. Drawing the rest from reference TRBV29-1 and TRBJ1-1, the complete variable domain is SAVISQKPSRDICQRGTSLTIQCQVDSQVTMMFWYRQQPGQSLTLIATANQGSEATYESGFVIDKFPISRPNLTFSTLTVSNMSPEDSSIYLCSAPGRQNTEAFFGQGTRLTVV.

This clonotype was found many times. This rearrangement joins TRBV5-1 to TRBJ1-1; 8 bases are shared with TRBD1. The CDR3 spans 16 residues. The J segment lost 4 bases and the V segment lost 0 bases, leaving 8 bases of the junction unmatched. Germline V gene sequence: CDR1 SGHRS, CDR2 YFSETQ. CDR3 bases: TGCGCCAGCAGCTTGGTGGCAGGGGGCGCGGGCACTGAAGCTTTCTTT. As protein: CASSLVAGGAGTEAFF.

Comment on this clonotype: This may come from a read error, since a much larger clone is one base off. The rearrangement links TRBV7-9 to TRBJ2-7, with TRBD2 matching 9 bases. CDR1 is SEHNR and CDR2 is FQNEAQ in the germline V gene (reference sequence). CDR3 size: 14 residues. The CDR3 region is CASGLAGGPGEQYF. The CDR3 DNA follows: TGTGCCAGCGGCTTGGCGGGAGGGCCGGGCGAGCAGTACTTC.

This clonotype was observed many times. The chain joins TRBV19 to TRBJ2-7; 7 positions agree with TRBD1. With V trimmed by 1 base and J by 2 bases, 5 bases remained unmatched. The CDR3 length is 15 residues. CDR1 is LNHDA, CDR2 SQIVND, per germline (reference sequence). CDR3 DNA sequence: TGTGCCAGTAGTATAGTGGCAGGGGGAACCTACGAGCAGTACTTC. Its protein product is CASSIVAGGTYEQYF.

This chain connects TRBV6-1 to TRBJ1-5; no definite D call. This CDR3 spans 14 amino acids. Germline assignment: CDR1 MNHNS and CDR2 SASEGT. V was pared by 4 bases and J by 0 bases, with 7 bases between. CDR3: CASSGEFSNQPQHF. The CDR3 bases are TGTGCCAGCAGTGGGGAATTTAGCAATCAGCCCCAGCATTTT.

The table lists this clonotype with many counts. CDR3 residues: CSATGQGTTGELFF. DNA for the CDR3: TGCAGTGCTACGGGACAGGGGACCACCGGGGAGCTGTTTTTT. The chain joins TRBV20-1 to TRBJ2-2; 10 nucleotides align to TRBD1. Germline lookup yields CDR1 DFQATT and CDR2 SNEGSKA (reference sequence). The CDR3 spans 14 residues. The V and J ends lost 4 bases and 4 bases, in that order; junction bases with no gene match: 3.